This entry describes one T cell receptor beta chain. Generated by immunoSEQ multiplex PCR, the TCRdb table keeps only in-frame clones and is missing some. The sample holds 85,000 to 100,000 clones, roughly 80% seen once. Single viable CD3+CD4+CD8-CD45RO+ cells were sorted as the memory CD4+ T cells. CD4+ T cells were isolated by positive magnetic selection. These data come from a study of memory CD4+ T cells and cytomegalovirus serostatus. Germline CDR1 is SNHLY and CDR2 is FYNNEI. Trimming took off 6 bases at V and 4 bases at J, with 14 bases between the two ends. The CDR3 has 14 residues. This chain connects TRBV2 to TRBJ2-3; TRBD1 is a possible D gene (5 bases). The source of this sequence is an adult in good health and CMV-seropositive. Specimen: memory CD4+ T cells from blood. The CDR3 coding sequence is TGTGCCAGCAGCGCCGTACTCAGGGCAGATACGCAGTATTTT. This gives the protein CASSAVLRADTQYF.